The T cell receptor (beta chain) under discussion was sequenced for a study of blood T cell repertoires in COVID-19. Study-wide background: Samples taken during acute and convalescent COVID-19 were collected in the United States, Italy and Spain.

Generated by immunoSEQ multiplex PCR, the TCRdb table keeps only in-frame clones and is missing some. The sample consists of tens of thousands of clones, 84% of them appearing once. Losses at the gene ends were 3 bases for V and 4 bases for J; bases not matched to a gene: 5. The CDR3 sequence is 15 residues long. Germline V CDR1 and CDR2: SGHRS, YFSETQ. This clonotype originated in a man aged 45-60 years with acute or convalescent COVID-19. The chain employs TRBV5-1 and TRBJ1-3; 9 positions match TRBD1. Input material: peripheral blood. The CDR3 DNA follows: TGCGCCAGCAGCTCGGGACAGGGTAGGGGAAACACCATATATTTT. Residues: CASSSGQGRGNTIYF.